Detailed here is one T cell receptor (beta chain). The antigen is not known. V gave up 6 bases and J gave up 5 bases, with 20 bases separating them. Germline-derived CDR1 and CDR2 are DFQATT and SNEGSKA (reference sequence). This CDR3 is built from 15 residues. This entry comes from a study of response to subunit inactivated influenza vaccine. General study results and limits: Every seasonal influenza vaccination brings in few new T cells, the authors suggested.

TCRdb ran MiXCR on the RT-PCR reads and lists one entry per CDR3 protein. The data show about 650,000 distinct CDR3 sequences, about 14% seen once. Source: PBMCs from blood, taken 14 days before vaccination. This receptor was identified in a man aged 50 to 59 who received an inactivated influenza vaccine. The V gene is TRBV20-1, the J gene TRBJ1-5, with D maybe TRBD1 (5 bases). The CDR3 spells CSAPMYSGRDQPQHF. DNA for the CDR3: TGCAGTGCCCCAATGTATTCAGGGAGGGATCAGCCCCAGCATTTT.